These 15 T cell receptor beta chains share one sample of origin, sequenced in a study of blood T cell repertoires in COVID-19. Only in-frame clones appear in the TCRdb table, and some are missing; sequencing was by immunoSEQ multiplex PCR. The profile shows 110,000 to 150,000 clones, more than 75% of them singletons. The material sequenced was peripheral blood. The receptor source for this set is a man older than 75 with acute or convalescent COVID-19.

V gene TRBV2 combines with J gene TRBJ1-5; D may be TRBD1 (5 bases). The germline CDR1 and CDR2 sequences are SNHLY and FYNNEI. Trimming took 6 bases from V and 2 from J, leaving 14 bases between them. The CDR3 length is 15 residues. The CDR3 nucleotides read TGTGCCAGCAGCTCCGGGGGGGGTCGCAATCAGCCCCAGCATTTT. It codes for CASSSGGGRNQPQHF.

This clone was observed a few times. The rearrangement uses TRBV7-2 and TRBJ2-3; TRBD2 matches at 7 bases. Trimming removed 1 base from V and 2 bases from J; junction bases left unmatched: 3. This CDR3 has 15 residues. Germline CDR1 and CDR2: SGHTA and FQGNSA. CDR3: CASSLERGSTDTQYF. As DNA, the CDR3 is TGTGCCAGCAGCTTAGAGCGGGGATCCACAGATACGCAGTATTTT.

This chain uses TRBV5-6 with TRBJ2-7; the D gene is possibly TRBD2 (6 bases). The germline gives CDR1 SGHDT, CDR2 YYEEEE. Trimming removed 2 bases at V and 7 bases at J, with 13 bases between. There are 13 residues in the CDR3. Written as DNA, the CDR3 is TGTGCCAGCAGCTTTTTGCGGGACGGGGAGCAGTACTTC. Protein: CASSFLRDGEQYF.

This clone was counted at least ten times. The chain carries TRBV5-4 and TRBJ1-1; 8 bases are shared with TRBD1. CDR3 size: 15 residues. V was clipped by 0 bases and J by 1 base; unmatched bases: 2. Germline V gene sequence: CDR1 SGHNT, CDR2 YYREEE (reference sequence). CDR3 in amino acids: CASSLGQGANTEAFF. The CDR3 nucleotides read TGTGCCAGCAGCTTGGGGCAGGGGGCGAACACTGAAGCTTTCTTT.

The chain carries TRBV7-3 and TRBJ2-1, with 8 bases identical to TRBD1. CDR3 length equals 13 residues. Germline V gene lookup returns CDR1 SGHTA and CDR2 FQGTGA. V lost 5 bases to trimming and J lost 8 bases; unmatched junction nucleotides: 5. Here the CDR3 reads CASSADRGHEQFF. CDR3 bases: TGTGCCAGCAGCGCAGACAGGGGCCATGAGCAGTTCTTC.

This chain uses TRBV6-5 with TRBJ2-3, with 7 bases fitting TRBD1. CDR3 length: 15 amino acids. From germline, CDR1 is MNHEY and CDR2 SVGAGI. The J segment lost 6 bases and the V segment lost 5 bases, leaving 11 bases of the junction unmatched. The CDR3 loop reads CASSPLSGQQDTQYF. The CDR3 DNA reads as TGTGCCAGCAGTCCACTATCGGGACAGCAGGATACGCAGTATTTT.

The CDR3 DNA is TGTGCCAGCGAGTCCTCTGGGGCCAACGTCCTGACTTTC. Protein sequence: CASESSGANVLTF. The chain carries TRBV28 and TRBJ2-6; no definite D call. The germline gives CDR1 MDHEN, CDR2 SYDVKM. Trimming removed 8 bases from V and 0 bases from J, with 5 bases in between. The CDR3 loop spans 13 amino acids.

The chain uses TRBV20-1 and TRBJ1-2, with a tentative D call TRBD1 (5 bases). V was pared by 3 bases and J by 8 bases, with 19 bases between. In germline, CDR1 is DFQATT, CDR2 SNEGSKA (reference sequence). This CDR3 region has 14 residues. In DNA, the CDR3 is TGCAGTGCTAGTACAGCAGGGCGCTCGGAGGGCTACACCTTC. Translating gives CSASTAGRSEGYTF.

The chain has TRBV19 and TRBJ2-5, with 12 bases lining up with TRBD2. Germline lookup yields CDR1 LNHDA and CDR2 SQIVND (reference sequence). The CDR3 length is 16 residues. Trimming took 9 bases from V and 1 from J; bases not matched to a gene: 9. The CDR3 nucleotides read TGTGCCAGCAAGGCACTAGCGGGGGGACCCCAAGAGACCCAGTACTTC. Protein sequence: CASKALAGGPQETQYF.

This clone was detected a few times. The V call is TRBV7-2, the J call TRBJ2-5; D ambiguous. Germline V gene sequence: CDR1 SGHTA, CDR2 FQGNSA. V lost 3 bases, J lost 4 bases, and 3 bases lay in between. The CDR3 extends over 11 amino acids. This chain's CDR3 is CASSFGETQYF. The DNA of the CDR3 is TGTGCCAGCAGCTTCGGAGAGACCCAGTACTTC.

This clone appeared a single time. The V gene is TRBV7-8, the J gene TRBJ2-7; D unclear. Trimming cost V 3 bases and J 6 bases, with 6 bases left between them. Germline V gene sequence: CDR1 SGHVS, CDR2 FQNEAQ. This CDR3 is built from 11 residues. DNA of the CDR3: TGTGCCAGCAGCTTCGAGATCGAGCAGTACTTC. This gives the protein CASSFEIEQYF.

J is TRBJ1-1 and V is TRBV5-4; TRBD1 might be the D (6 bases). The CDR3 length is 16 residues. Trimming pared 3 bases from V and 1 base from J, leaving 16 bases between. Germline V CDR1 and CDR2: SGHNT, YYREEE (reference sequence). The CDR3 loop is CASSSGVTRSNTEAFF. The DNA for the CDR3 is TGTGCCAGCAGCTCAGGGGTGACCAGATCGAACACTGAAGCTTTCTTT. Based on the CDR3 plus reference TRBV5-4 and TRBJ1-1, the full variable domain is ETGVTQSPTHLIKTRGQQVTLRCSSQSGHNTVSWYQQALGQGPQFIFQYYREEENGRGNFPPRFSGLQFPNYSSELNVNALELDDSALYLCASSSGVTRSNTEAFFGQGTRLTVV.

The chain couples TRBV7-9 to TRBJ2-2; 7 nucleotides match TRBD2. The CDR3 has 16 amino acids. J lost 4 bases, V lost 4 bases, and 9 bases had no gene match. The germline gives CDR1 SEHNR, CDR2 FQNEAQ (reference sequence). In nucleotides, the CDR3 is TGTGCCAGCAGCTCGTCGGGCGGGAGCACCACCGGGGAGCTGTTTTTT. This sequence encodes CASSSSGGSTTGELFF.

Written as DNA, the CDR3 is TGTGCCAGCAGTCCCACCGTTACAGGGGGCTTTCGGGAAGCTTTCTTT. Its protein is CASSPTVTGGFREAFF. The J gene is TRBJ1-1, the V gene TRBV6-2 or TRBV6-3; TRBD1 aligns across 9 bases. The CDR3 loop spans 16 amino acids. V dropped 5 bases and J dropped 8; count of bases not matched to a gene: 15. Per the germline V gene, CDR1 is MNHEY and CDR2 is SVGEGT.

The chain's CDR3 is CASSLKGQGTEAFF. CDR3 DNA sequence: TGTGCCAGCAGCTTAAAGGGACAGGGCACTGAAGCTTTCTTT. The rearrangement joins TRBV5-5 to TRBJ1-1; TRBD1 aligns across 9 bases. The CDR3 is 14 amino acids. J lost 4 bases, V lost 2 bases, and 3 bases had no gene match. From germline, CDR1 is SGHKS and CDR2 YYEKEE (reference sequence).